The 28 T cell receptor beta chains in this list originate from one sample, sequenced in a study of blood T cells in healthy people across ages. Next came a second PCR, run for 7 to 11 cycles, which used a sample-barcoded 5' primer along with a J-beta primer mix. MiXCR, applied by TCRdb to the 5' RACE reads, yields one record per CDR3 protein. The repertoire holds hundreds of thousands of distinct CDR3 sequences, with 58% as singletons. The sequenced material came from blood. Receptors were obtained from a man aged 30-40 years in good health.

This chain links TRBV20-1 with TRBJ1-1; maybe TRBD1 (5 bases). Trimming removed 2 bases from V and 2 bases from J, with 15 bases in between. CDR1 is DFQATT, CDR2 SNEGSKA, per germline (reference sequence). The CDR3 is 15 residues long. The CDR3 reads CSARSGIGVNTEAFF. In nucleotides, the CDR3 is TGCAGTGCTAGATCGGGGATAGGGGTTAACACTGAAGCTTTCTTT.

The rearrangement uses TRBV7-3 and TRBJ2-3; TRBD2 matches 15 bases. CDR1 is SGHTA, CDR2 FQGTGA, per germline. After removal of 5 bases from V and 6 bases from J, the junction contained 6 bases not matched to a gene. The CDR3 extends over 16 amino acids. In DNA form, the CDR3 reads TGTGCCAGCAGCAAGGGACTAGCGGGAGGATCCGATACGCAGTATTTT. It codes for CASSKGLAGGSDTQYF.

In this sample, this clonotype turned up a few times. This rearrangement joins TRBV20-1 to TRBJ2-1; the D gene is possibly TRBD2 (6 bases). Trimming took off 5 bases at V and 6 bases at J, with 26 bases between the two ends. The CDR3 length is 17 residues. CDR1 is DFQATT and CDR2 is SNEGSKA in the germline V gene (reference sequence). The CDR3 reads CSASRPAGTGPINEQFF. In DNA form, the CDR3 reads TGCAGTGCTTCTCGGCCTGCCGGGACTGGACCCATCAATGAGCAGTTCTTC.

The chain carries TRBV6-2 or TRBV6-3 and TRBJ2-4; no firm D call. Trimming shortened V by 0 bases and J by 1 base, and 10 bases separated the two germline ends. CDR3 length: 16 amino acids. The germline CDR1 and CDR2 sequences are MNHEY and SVGEGT. The CDR3 nucleotides read TGTGCCAGCAGTTACTCGTTGGATCTCGCCAAAAACATTCAGTACTTC. Residues: CASSYSLDLAKNIQYF.

V is TRBV12-3 or TRBV12-4 and J is TRBJ2-1, with D maybe TRBD2 (5 bases). CDR3 length equals 12 residues. Trimming shortened V by 6 bases and J by 11 bases, and 14 bases separated the two germline ends. CDR3 DNA: TGTGCCAGCAGCTCGAGCGGCAGGAAGCAGTTCTTC. Amino acid sequence: CASSSSGRKQFF.

The chain carries TRBV7-2 and TRBJ1-2; D remains ambiguous. Germline values: CDR1 SGHTA, CDR2 FQGNSA. This CDR3 has 12 residues. The V and J ends lost 5 bases and 7 bases respectively, with 11 bases between them. CDR3 nucleotides: TGTGCCAGCAGCCCTCGGAGAGTTGGCTACACCTTC. Encoded protein: CASSPRRVGYTF.

In its sample, this clonotype was seen a few times. The V gene is TRBV30, the J gene TRBJ1-5; TRBD1 matches at 7 bases. The germline V gene has CDR1 GTSNPN and CDR2 SVGIG (reference sequence). With 2 bases clipped from V and 5 bases from J, the junction kept 6 bases outside the gene matches. The CDR3 loop spans 14 amino acids. CDR3 region: CAWSLGQGDQPQHF. The CDR3 DNA reads TGTGCCTGGAGTCTAGGCCAGGGGGATCAGCCCCAGCATTTT.

This rearrangement joins TRBV9 to TRBJ2-3; 12 bases align to TRBD2. The CDR3 has 15 amino acids. The J segment lost 2 bases and the V segment lost 7 bases, leaving 5 bases of the junction unmatched. Germline V gives CDR1 SGDLS, CDR2 YYNGEE. The CDR3 nucleotides are TGTGCCAGCTCCCCTAGCGGGGGGGACACAGATACGCAGTATTTT. Amino acid sequence: CASSPSGGDTDTQYF.

The gene calls are TRBV5-1 and TRBJ2-7, with 8 bases matching TRBD1. This CDR3 is built from 14 residues. CDR1 and CDR2 from the germline V gene are SGHRS and YFSETQ. V trimming: 0 bases; J trimming: 3 bases; junction bases outside the gene matches: 2. In nucleotides, the CDR3 is TGCGCCAGCAGCTTGGCCGGGACAGGCTACGAGCAGTACTTC. This encodes CASSLAGTGYEQYF.

The V and J genes are TRBV28 and TRBJ2-7; 7 bases map to TRBD1. This CDR3 has 11 amino acids. Trimming took 10 bases from V and 3 from J; bases not matched to a gene: 3. Germline V gene data show CDR1 as MDHEN and CDR2 as SYDVKM. CDR3: CATQGNYEQYF. The DNA for the CDR3 is TGTGCCACACAGGGGAACTACGAGCAGTACTTC.

Comments on this clonotype: One end of the junction does not line up with germline, which may come from a read error. The chain carries TRBV4-1 and TRBJ2-7, with 12 nucleotides matching TRBD2. This CDR3 has 15 amino acids. Germline V gives CDR1 MGHRA, CDR2 YSYEKL. The CDR3: CANSQDLAGGYEQYF. CDR3 DNA: TGCGCCAACAGCCAAGACCTAGCGGGAGGGTACGAGCAGTACTTC.

The chain joins TRBV20-1 to TRBJ2-5; D gene unclear. The CDR3 spans 11 residues. V gave up 7 bases and J gave up 11 bases, with 17 bases separating them. Per germline, CDR1 DFQATT and CDR2 SNEGSKA (reference sequence). Here the CDR3 DNA reads TGCAGTGGCGTAAGCCCCCCCAAGCAGTACTTC. It encodes CSGVSPPKQYF.

This clonotype was recorded once. The chain couples TRBV7-2 to TRBJ1-2; TRBD1 is a possible D gene (5 bases). V lost 5 bases, J lost 3 bases, and 16 bases lay in between. Germline V CDR1 and CDR2: SGHTA, FQGNSA. The CDR3 length is 15 residues. CDR3 sequence: CASSQQRGRDYGYTF. The CDR3 DNA sequence: TGTGCCAGCAGCCAACAGCGGGGGAGGGACTATGGCTACACCTTC. Together with reference TRBV7-2 and TRBJ1-2, the CDR3 gives the full variable domain: GAGVSQSPSNKVTEKGKDVELRCDPISGHTALYWYRQSLGQGLEFLIYFQGNSAPDKSGLPSDRFSAERTGGSVSTLTIQRTQQEDSAVYLCASSQQRGRDYGYTFGSGTRLTVV.

This chain links TRBV7-9 with TRBJ2-6; D uncertain. The V gene's germline CDR1 is SEHNR and CDR2 FQNEAQ (reference sequence). Between the trimmed V and J ends, which lost 5 bases and 0 bases, there was a span of 11 bases. The CDR3 loop spans 16 amino acids. The CDR3 sequence: CASSPRSASGANVLTF. CDR3 DNA sequence: TGTGCCAGCAGCCCGCGTAGTGCCTCTGGGGCCAACGTCCTGACTTTC.

V usage is TRBV6-1 and J usage is TRBJ1-2; D possibly corresponds to TRBD1 (5 bases). The CDR3 is 14 residues long. V shed 4 bases and J shed 4 bases, with 13 bases lying between them. Germline assignment: CDR1 MNHNS and CDR2 SASEGT. This CDR3 is CASSAAGKVYGYTF. The CDR3 DNA follows: TGTGCCAGCAGTGCAGCAGGGAAGGTCTATGGCTACACCTTC.

V is TRBV29-1 and J is TRBJ2-7; D perhaps matches TRBD2 (5 bases). The CDR3 extends over 15 amino acids. Germline V lookup: CDR1 SQVTM, CDR2 ANQGSEA. The V gene lost 6 bases and the J gene lost 6 bases, with 24 bases spanning the gap. The CDR3 sequence: CSVYGSGGGSGEQYF. CDR3 nucleotide sequence: TGCAGCGTCTACGGCTCGGGCGGCGGGTCCGGCGAGCAGTACTTC.

The V call is TRBV20-1, the J call TRBJ2-6; D gene uncertain. This CDR3 has 14 residues. Germline CDR1 and CDR2: DFQATT and SNEGSKA (reference sequence). Trimming removed 6 bases at V and 0 bases at J, with 9 bases between. The CDR3 here is CSALLNSGANVLTF. CDR3 DNA: TGCAGTGCCCTACTAAACTCTGGGGCCAACGTCCTGACTTTC.

Concerning this clonotype itself: Compared with germline, one end of the junction differs, possibly owing to a read error. This sequence joins TRBV3-1 and TRBJ2-7, with D possibly matching TRBD2 (6 bases). The CDR3 totals 15 residues. CDR1 is LGHDT and CDR2 is YNNKEL in the germline V gene (reference sequence). This CDR3 is CASSPSGNSGYEQYF. CDR3 sequence (DNA): TGCGCCAGCAGCCCCTCGGGGAATAGCGGCTACGAGCAGTACTTC.

V is TRBV27 and J is TRBJ1-1; possible D gene TRBD1, 6 bases. The CDR3 covers 12 residues. Germline CDR1 reads MNHEY; CDR2 reads SMNVEV (reference sequence). The V and J ends lost 9 bases and 6 bases respectively, with 14 bases between them. The CDR3 coding sequence is TGTGCCAGTCAGGGGATCTGGTCTGAAGCTTTCTTT. It codes for CASQGIWSEAFF.

The chain links TRBV3-1 to TRBJ2-3; the D gene is possibly TRBD2 (5 bases). CDR1 is LGHDT, CDR2 YNNKEL, per germline (reference sequence). V was cut by 0 bases and J by 6 bases, with 25 bases left in between. This CDR3 has 19 residues. CDR3 amino acids: CASSQDFGLALDLRDTQYF. The CDR3 DNA reads TGTGCCAGCAGCCAAGATTTTGGGCTAGCTCTTGATCTTAGGGATACGCAGTATTTT.

This chain links TRBV3-1 with TRBJ2-5; D is possibly TRBD1 or TRBD2 (5 bases each). This CDR3 contains 14 residues. Germline values: CDR1 LGHDT, CDR2 YNNKEL (reference sequence). V lost 4 bases and J 4 bases, leaving 13 bases between the germline ends. The CDR3 DNA is TGTGCCAGCAGCCTCCGAGGGGCGGGAGAGACCCAGTACTTC. As protein: CASSLRGAGETQYF.

The gene calls are TRBV29-1 and TRBJ1-2; no clear D gene. Trimming removed 5 bases at V and 7 bases at J, with 17 bases between. This CDR3 region has 13 residues. In germline, CDR1 is SQVTM, CDR2 ANQGSEA. CDR3 loop: CSVTAGVTRGYTF. In nucleotides, the CDR3 is TGCAGCGTTACCGCGGGTGTTACACGTGGCTACACCTTC.

The CDR3 loop reads CAISDFGGRRANYGYTF. Written as DNA, the CDR3 is TGTGCCATCAGTGACTTTGGGGGACGACGGGCTAACTATGGCTACACCTTC. The gene calls are TRBV10-3 and TRBJ1-2; weak D call: TRBD1 (5 bases). The CDR3 is 17 amino acids. V was cut by 3 bases and J by 0 bases, with 17 bases left in between. Germline V gene data show CDR1 as ENHRY and CDR2 as SYGVKD.

The count of this clonotype is one. An end of the junction differs from the germline gene, which may be a read error. The V and J genes are TRBV24-1 and TRBJ2-1; D not resolved. Germline CDR1 and CDR2: KGHDR and SFDVKD. The CDR3 has 12 residues. The CDR3 coding sequence is TGTGCCACCTGTGATTTGGGCAATGAGCAGTTCTTC. Translating it yields CATCDLGNEQFF.

The rearrangement uses TRBV24-1 and TRBJ2-2; TRBD1 might be the D (6 bases). With 4 bases removed from V and 4 bases from J, the gap between germline ends came to 9 bases. The CDR3 totals 14 residues. The V gene's germline CDR1 is KGHDR and CDR2 SFDVKD. CDR3 residues: CATSETGGTGELFF. The CDR3 DNA follows: TGTGCCACCAGTGAGACAGGCGGCACCGGGGAGCTGTTTTTT.

This clonotype was observed a handful of times. The rearrangement uses TRBV4-3 and TRBJ2-7, with TRBD2 matching 8 bases. This CDR3 is 15 amino acids long. V lost 1 base and J lost 2; bases outside the gene matches: 4. Germline V CDR1 and CDR2: LGHNA, YSLEER. CDR3 in amino acids: CASSQGRLATYEQYF. The CDR3 region has the DNA TGCGCCAGCAGCCAAGGTCGACTAGCGACCTACGAGCAGTACTTC.

The table lists this clonotype with a count of one. This chain connects TRBV7-9 to TRBJ1-2; 7 nucleotides match TRBD1. Trimming cost V 4 bases and J 7 bases; bases outside gene matches: 3. Germline values: CDR1 SEHNR, CDR2 FQNEAQ (reference sequence). This CDR3 is 12 amino acids long. The CDR3 protein is CASSWDRSGYTF. DNA of the CDR3: TGTGCCAGCAGCTGGGACAGAAGTGGCTACACCTTC.

This clonotype was seen only a few times. CDR3 loop: CSARTSGRNRNEQFF. For the CDR3, the DNA is TGCAGTGCTAGGACTAGCGGGAGAAATAGGAATGAGCAGTTCTTC. This rearrangement joins TRBV20-1 to TRBJ2-1; 12 nucleotides align to TRBD2. There are 15 residues in the CDR3. Trimming at V came to 3 bases and at J to 7 bases, leaving 7 bases not matched to a gene. In germline, CDR1 is DFQATT, CDR2 SNEGSKA (reference sequence).